This TCR beta chain was identified during a study of OX40 agonist ivuxolimab in advanced cancers. About the research overall: The patients received agonistic anti-OX40 (CD134) antibody ivuxolimab. It was permissible to have had prior anti-PD-1, anti-PD-L1 or anti-CTLA-4 therapy, and approximately 38% had some.

The germline CDR1 and CDR2 sequences are SNHLY and FYNNEI. The CDR3 covers 14 residues. Trimming stripped 3 bases from V and 1 base from J, with 9 bases between. Sequencing used immunoSEQ multiplex PCR; TCRdb keeps in-frame clones, though not all of them. The table lists about 81,000 clones, about 81% of them singletons, with 5.5% to 7% in the top ten. Points from the study as a whole: CD8+ T cells (on average) carried more expanded clones than CD4+ T cells.

This clone was counted a few times. Its antigen remains unidentified. The chain recombines TRBV2 with TRBJ1-1, with D hard to call. Specimen: CD4+ or CD8+ T cells sorted from blood, collected in a trial of the OX40 agonist ivuxolimab. This clonotype was sampled from an adult with an advanced solid tumor such as melanoma, head and neck, liver or kidney cancer. In DNA, the CDR3 is TGTGCCAGCAGTGAGCACGGAAGGAACACTGAAGCTTTCTTT. Translated: CASSEHGRNTEAFF.